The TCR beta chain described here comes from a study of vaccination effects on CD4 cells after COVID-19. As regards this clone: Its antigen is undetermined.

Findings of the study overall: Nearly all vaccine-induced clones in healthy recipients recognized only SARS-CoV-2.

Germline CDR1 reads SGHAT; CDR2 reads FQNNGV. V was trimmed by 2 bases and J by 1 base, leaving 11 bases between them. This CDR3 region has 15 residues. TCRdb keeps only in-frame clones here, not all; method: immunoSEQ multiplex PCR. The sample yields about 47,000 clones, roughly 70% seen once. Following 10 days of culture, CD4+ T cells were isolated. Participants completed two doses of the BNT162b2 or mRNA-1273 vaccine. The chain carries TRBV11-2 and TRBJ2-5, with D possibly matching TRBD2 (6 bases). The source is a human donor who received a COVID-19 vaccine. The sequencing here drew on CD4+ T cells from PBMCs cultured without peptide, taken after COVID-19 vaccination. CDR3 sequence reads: CASSLMGGAQETQYF. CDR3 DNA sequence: TGTGCCAGCAGCTTAATGGGCGGGGCCCAAGAGACCCAGTACTTC.